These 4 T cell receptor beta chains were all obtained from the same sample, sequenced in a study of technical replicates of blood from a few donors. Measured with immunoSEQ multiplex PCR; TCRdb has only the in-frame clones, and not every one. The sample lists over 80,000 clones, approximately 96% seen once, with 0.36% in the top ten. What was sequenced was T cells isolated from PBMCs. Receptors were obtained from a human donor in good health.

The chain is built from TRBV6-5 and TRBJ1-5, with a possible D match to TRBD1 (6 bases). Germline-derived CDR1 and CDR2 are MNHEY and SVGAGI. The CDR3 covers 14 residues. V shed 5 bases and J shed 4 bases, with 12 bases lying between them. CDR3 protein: CASSHRERNQPQHF. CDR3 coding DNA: TGTGCCAGCAGTCACAGGGAGCGAAATCAGCCCCAGCATTTT.

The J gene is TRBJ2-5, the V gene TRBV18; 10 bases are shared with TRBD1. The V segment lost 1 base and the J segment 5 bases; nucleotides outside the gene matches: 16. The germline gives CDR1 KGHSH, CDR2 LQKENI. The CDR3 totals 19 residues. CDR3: CASSPLTEMRDRGEETQYF. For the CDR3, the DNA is TGTGCCAGCTCACCACTAACAGAGATGCGGGACAGGGGTGAGGAGACCCAGTACTTC.

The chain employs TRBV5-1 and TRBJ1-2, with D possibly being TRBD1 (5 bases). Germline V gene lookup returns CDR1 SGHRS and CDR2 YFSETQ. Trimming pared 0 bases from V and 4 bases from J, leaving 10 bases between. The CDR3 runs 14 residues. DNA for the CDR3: TGCGCCAGCAGCTTGGATACAGGAGCCTATGGCTACACCTTC. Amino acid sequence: CASSLDTGAYGYTF.

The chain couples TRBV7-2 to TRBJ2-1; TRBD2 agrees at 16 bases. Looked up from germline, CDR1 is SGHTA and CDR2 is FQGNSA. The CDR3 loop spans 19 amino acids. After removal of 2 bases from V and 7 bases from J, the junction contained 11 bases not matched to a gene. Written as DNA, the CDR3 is TGTGCCAGCAGCTTATCGGGACTAGCGGGAGGGGGCCCGTGGAATGAGCAGTTCTTC. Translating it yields CASSLSGLAGGGPWNEQFF.